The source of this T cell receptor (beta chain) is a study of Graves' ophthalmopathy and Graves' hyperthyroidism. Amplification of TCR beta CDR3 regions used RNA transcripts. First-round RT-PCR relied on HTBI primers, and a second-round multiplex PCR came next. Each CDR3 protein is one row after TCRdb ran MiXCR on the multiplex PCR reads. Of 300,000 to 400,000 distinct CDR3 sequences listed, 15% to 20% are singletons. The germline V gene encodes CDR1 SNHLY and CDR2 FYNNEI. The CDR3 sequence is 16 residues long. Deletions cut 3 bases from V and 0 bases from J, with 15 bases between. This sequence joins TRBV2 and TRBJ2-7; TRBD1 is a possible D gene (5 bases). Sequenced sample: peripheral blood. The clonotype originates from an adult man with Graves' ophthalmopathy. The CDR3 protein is CASSDPGQGSSYEQYF. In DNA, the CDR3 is TGTGCCAGCAGTGACCCGGGCCAGGGTAGCTCCTACGAGCAGTACTTC.